These 13 T cell receptor beta chains were sequenced from one sample in a study of patients and donors after allogeneic stem cell transplantation. TCRdb re-called the RT-PCR reads with MiXCR, one entry per CDR3 protein. The table lists about a million distinct CDR3 sequences, 15% to 20% of them singletons. Input material: blood, either unsorted or a sorted T cell fraction (not recorded which). The receptors were gathered from a human donor who was either an allogeneic HSCT recipient or a stem cell or donor lymphocyte infusion donor (not recorded which). It is not recorded whose cells these are; they may come from a transplant donor.

Only a few counts were recorded for this clonotype. This chain uses TRBV7-2 with TRBJ2-3; TRBD1 matches at 7 bases. V shed 2 bases and J 0 bases; nucleotides not matched to a gene: 8. Looked up from germline, CDR1 is SGHTA and CDR2 is FQGNSA. The CDR3 sequence is 17 residues long. The CDR3 region is CASSLLRDSLSTDTQYF. The CDR3 bases are TGTGCCAGCAGCTTATTAAGGGACAGCTTGAGCACAGATACGCAGTATTTT.

This clonotype appeared many times. The CDR3 is CSASSREAEAFF. CDR3 sequence (DNA): TGCAGTGCTAGTAGCCGGGAGGCTGAAGCTTTCTTT. The V gene is TRBV20-1, the J gene TRBJ1-1; no clear D gene. CDR3 length: 12 residues. V was shortened by 3 bases and J by 6 bases, with 11 bases between the two germline ends. Germline-derived CDR1 and CDR2 are DFQATT and SNEGSKA (reference sequence).

This clonotype occurred once. J is TRBJ1-2 and V is TRBV3-1; D gene unclear. This CDR3 is built from 12 residues. From germline, CDR1 is LGHDT and CDR2 YNNKEL (reference sequence). Trimming took off 0 bases at V and 10 bases at J, with 9 bases between the two ends. The CDR3 coding sequence is TGTGCCAGCAGCCAAGAGGGCTGGGACTACACCTTC. Protein: CASSQEGWDYTF.

The rearrangement links TRBV20-1 to TRBJ2-7; 7 bases map to TRBD1. CDR3 size: 15 residues. Unmatched junction bases numbered 5, after V lost 0 bases and J lost 0 bases. Germline V gene sequence: CDR1 DFQATT, CDR2 SNEGSKA (reference sequence). The CDR3 loop is CSARDSGQNSYEQYF. CDR3 DNA: TGCAGTGCTAGAGATTCGGGACAGAACTCCTACGAGCAGTACTTC.

The table lists this clonotype with many counts. The rearrangement uses TRBV4-3 and TRBJ2-7, with 8 bases aligning to TRBD2. V was pared by 1 base and J by 3 bases, with 5 bases of the junction left unmatched. This CDR3 is built from 15 residues. CDR1 and CDR2 (germline): LGHNA, YSLEER. CDR3 protein: CASSQGTSYNYEQYF. In DNA form, the CDR3 reads TGCGCCAGCAGCCAAGGGACTAGCTACAACTACGAGCAGTACTTC.

CDR3 residues: CASSLLSPAGQSDTQYF. The CDR3 nucleotides read TGTGCCAGCAGCCTTTTGTCCCCGGCGGGCCAGTCAGATACGCAGTATTTT. This chain uses TRBV4-2 with TRBJ2-3; tentative D call: TRBD2 (5 bases). The CDR3 length is 17 residues. Trimming stripped 4 bases from V and 4 bases from J, with 21 bases between. The germline V gene has CDR1 LGHNA and CDR2 YNFKEQ.

As for this clonotype: A read error may produce the germline difference seen at one junction end. The J gene is TRBJ1-4, the V gene TRBV12-3 or TRBV12-4; tentatively, D is TRBD1 (6 bases). This CDR3 comprises 14 residues. The CDR3 nucleotides read TGTGCCAGCAGCTTCGGGACAACAAATGAAAAACTGTTTTTT. Its protein is CASSFGTTNEKLFF.

V usage is TRBV24-1 and J usage is TRBJ2-1; D may be TRBD2 (5 bases). Trimming removed 6 bases from V and 9 bases from J, with 11 bases in between. This CDR3 spans 12 amino acids. Germline V gives CDR1 KGHDR, CDR2 SFDVKD. This chain's CDR3 is CATSSGVTEQFF. The CDR3 DNA is TGTGCCACCAGTTCCGGGGTGACTGAGCAGTTCTTC.

Only a few counts were recorded for this clonotype. V gene TRBV6-5 combines with J gene TRBJ2-5; no reliable D call. CDR1 MNHEY and CDR2 SVGAGI come from the germline V gene. The CDR3 has 14 amino acids. V lost 2 bases and J 4 bases, leaving 11 bases between the germline ends. CDR3 coding DNA: TGTGCCAGCAGTTACCTTGGTTTTACAGAGACCCAGTACTTC. The encoded protein is CASSYLGFTETQYF.

This clonotype has only a few counts. V and J are TRBV28 and TRBJ1-5; no clear D gene. Looked up from germline, CDR1 is MDHEN and CDR2 is SYDVKM. The CDR3 totals 13 residues. Trimming cost V 1 base and J 7 bases, with 8 bases left between them. The DNA of the CDR3 is TGTGCCAGCAGTTTATTGGAGGACCAGCCCCAGCATTTT. Translated, it gives CASSLLEDQPQHF. The full variable domain, its missing parts supplied by reference TRBV28 and TRBJ1-5, is DVKVTQSSRYLVKRTGEKVFLECVQDMDHENMFWYRQDPGLGLRLIYFSYDVKMKEKGDIPEGYSVSREKKERFSLILESASTNQTSMYLCASSLLEDQPQHFGDGTRLSIL.

This rearrangement joins TRBV29-1 to TRBJ1-1; possible D gene TRBD1, 6 bases. The CDR3 loop spans 10 amino acids. CDR1 is SQVTM, CDR2 ANQGSEA, per germline. V lost 8 bases to trimming and J lost 8 bases, with 12 bases between them. The CDR3 here is CSPGQSEAFF. The CDR3 DNA is TGCAGCCCCGGACAGTCCGAAGCTTTCTTT.

The V and J genes are TRBV4-2 and TRBJ2-1, with TRBD2 identical over 8 bases. The V and J ends lost 2 bases and 3 bases, in that order; junction bases with no gene match: 12. CDR3 length: 18 residues. Germline assignment: CDR1 LGHNA and CDR2 YNFKEQ. The CDR3 bases are TGTGCCAGCAGCCAATACCCTTTGACTAGCGCGAACTACAATGAGCAGTTCTTC. Its translation: CASSQYPLTSANYNEQFF.

V and J are TRBV11-2 and TRBJ2-5; TRBD2 agrees at 13 bases. The J segment lost 5 bases and the V segment lost 8 bases, leaving 11 bases of the junction unmatched. CDR1 is SGHAT, CDR2 FQNNGV, per germline. The length of the CDR3 is 16 residues. The CDR3 protein is CASRGTSGVLGETQYF. For the CDR3, the DNA is TGTGCCAGCCGTGGGACTAGCGGGGTACTTGGGGAGACCCAGTACTTC.